This T cell receptor (beta chain) was identified during a study of persistence of HIV-infected CD4 T cells (dated by TCRdb to about 2020). Context from the whole study: CMV- and HIV-1 Gag-responding CD4+ T cells were isolated from ART-treated individuals so that antigen-driven clonal expansion of HIV-1-infected cells could be examined. The median time the participants had spent on suppressive ART was over 7 years. Peripheral blood samples of up to about 180 mL were taken at multiple time points, with the exception of a couple of participants who underwent leukapheresis at a single time point. The clonality of all cells in each sorted population was assessed by TCRbeta sequencing, whereas the clonality of infected cells was assessed by proviral sequencing. In the cross-participant TCR cluster analysis, roughly eight participants were included for CMV and about 7 participants were included for Gag.

What this sample's treatment or condition label stands for: suppressive antiretroviral therapy. Cells were stimulated with a pool of overlapping HIV-1 Gag 15-mer peptides at 0.9 to 1 ug per peptide per mL. Nonresponding CD40L-negative CD69-negative CD45RO-high memory CD4+ T cells were sorted as memory populations depleted of antigen-responding cells. HIV-1-infected adults in whom suppressive ART had been started during chronic infection were enrolled as participants. Participants had undetectable plasma HIV-1 RNA below 50 copies/mL for at least 4 years. To be included, participants needed a CD4+ T cell count above 400 cells/uL and a positive CMV serology. Before stimulation, PBMCs were isolated using density centrifugation and depleted of CD8+ T cells. CD8-depleted PBMCs were stimulated for approximately 18 hours with anti-CD28/CD49d costimulation, CD40-blocking antibody and enfuvirtide to prevent new infections. Cells were sorted on a Beckman Coulter MoFlo Legacy or XDP sorter, with propidium iodide excluding dead cells. Genomic DNA was extracted using the QIAamp DNA Mini Kit for samples with more than one million cells and using the Quick-DNA Microprep Kit for all other samples.

The immunoSEQ hsTCRB assay version 4, run in survey mode, was used to sequence TCRbeta repertoires from genomic DNA. Genomic DNA was diluted to 7.5 to 10 ng/uL, and up to 1 ug per sample was used for TCRbeta sequencing. Under the source paper's analysis protocol: Analysis of the TCRbeta data was done in ImmunoSeq Analyzer 3.0, and diversity was computed on productive nucleotide rearrangements. Using the Immunarch R package, lower-bound TCR diversity was estimated with the improved Chao index and clonality was estimated with the Gini coefficient. When different nucleotide rearrangements encoded the same CDR3beta amino acid sequence, each rearrangement was treated as a distinct clonotype. TCRbeta sequences significantly enriched in antigen-responding cells relative to anti-CD3/anti-CD28-activated cells were identified by differential abundance analysis. TCRs were clustered by predicted peptide-MHC specificity with GLIPH2, both within individual participants and across merged participant data sets. The immuneACCESS repertoire file appears here via TCRdb, limited to in-frame rearrangements. These files lack a portion of the clones; in checked studies, under half of the deficit traces to unresolved V genes, and the cause of the others is not known. For V, J and clone size, that table is used; D and trimming come from the DNA. This sample gives about 43,000 clones in total; more than 75% of them show up just once. The ten biggest clones cover 14% of the sample.

On this clone itself: Which antigen it targets is not known. It has no much larger one-base neighbor in the sample; base qualities were not kept.

CDR1 and CDR2, looked up from the germline V gene (reference sequence), are GTSNPN and SVGIG. The CDR3 measures 14 amino acids from cysteine to phenylalanine. Only the CDR3 DNA is retained, 42 bases long and in frame from the first base. Trimming removed 0 bases from V and 3 bases from J, leaving 11 bases between the germline ends. Results the study describes overall, beyond this receptor: Degenerate expanded CDR3beta sequences were enriched in antigen-responding cells, suggesting convergent selection of CD4+ responses to CMV and Gag. Because the TCR analyses were done in bulk, restricting them to just the rare CMV-responding cells that actually carried HIV-1 proviruses was not possible. The study involved few individuals and tested only a limited range of antigens. Within the same sorted populations, TCR oligoclonality correlated with proviral oligoclonality. TCRbeta richness in CMV- and Gag-responding cells was significantly lower than in anti-CD3/anti-CD28-responding cells; CMV-responding cells had higher oligoclonality than CD3/CD28-stimulated and Gag-responding cells.

The material was CD4+ T cells sorted from PBMCs after 18-hour stimulation, obtained from a patient who received antiretroviral therapy. Reading the label with the study, this specimen's cell subset or site is: CD40L-CD69- CD45RO-high memory CD4 T cells not responding to Gag peptides. This receptor was identified in an adult man with HIV who was CMV-seropositive. The sequence joins TRBV30 to TRBJ1-2; TRBD1 could be the D gene, as 5 bases match. The CDR3 region: CAWSVGGFDYGYTF. The bases read TGTGCCTGGAGTGTGGGGGGGTTTGACTATGGCTACACCTTC.